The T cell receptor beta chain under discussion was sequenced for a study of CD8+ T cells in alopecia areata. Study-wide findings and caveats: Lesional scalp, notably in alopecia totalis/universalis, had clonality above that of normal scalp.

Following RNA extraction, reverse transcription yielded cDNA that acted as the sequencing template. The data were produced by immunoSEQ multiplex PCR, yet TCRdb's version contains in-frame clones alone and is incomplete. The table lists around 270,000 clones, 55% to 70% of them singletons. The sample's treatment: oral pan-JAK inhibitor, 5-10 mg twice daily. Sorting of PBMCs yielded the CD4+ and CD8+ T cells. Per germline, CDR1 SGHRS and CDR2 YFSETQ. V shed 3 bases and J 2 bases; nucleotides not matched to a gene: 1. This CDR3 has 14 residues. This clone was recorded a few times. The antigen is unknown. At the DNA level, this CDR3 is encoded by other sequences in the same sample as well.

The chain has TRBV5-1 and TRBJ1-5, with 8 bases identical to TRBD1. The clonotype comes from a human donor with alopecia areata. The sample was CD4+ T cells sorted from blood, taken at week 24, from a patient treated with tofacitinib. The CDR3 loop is CASSSTGGNQPQHF. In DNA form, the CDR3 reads TGCGCCAGCAGCTCGACAGGGGGCAATCAGCCCCAGCATTTT.